The next 8 T cell receptor beta chains were all read from a single sample in a study of blood T cell repertoires in COVID-19. Sequencing was performed with immunoSEQ multiplex PCR; in TCRdb, only in-frame clones are kept and a portion is missing. The sample includes 200,000 to 300,000 clones, about 84% of them seen just once. Sample: PBMCs or T cells enriched from blood (not recorded which). Receptor source: a woman in her forties or fifties who had recovered from COVID-19.

This chain links TRBV5-1 with TRBJ2-1; the match to TRBD2 covers 16 bases. The CDR3 length is 19 residues. The V and J ends lost 4 bases and 0 bases, in that order; junction bases with no gene match: 7. Germline V gives CDR1 SGHRS, CDR2 YFSETQ. The CDR3 loop is CASSLPGLAGGSSYNEQFF. Here the CDR3 DNA reads TGCGCCAGCAGCCTTCCGGGACTAGCGGGAGGGAGCTCCTACAATGAGCAGTTCTTC. Full variable domain (remainder filled in from reference TRBV5-1 and TRBJ2-1): KAGVTQTPRYLIKTRGQQVTLSCSPISGHRSVSWYQQTPGQGLQFLFEYFSETQRNKGNFPGRFSGRQFSNSRSEMNVSTLELGDSALYLCASSLPGLAGGSSYNEQFFGPGTRLTVL.

CDR3 protein: CASSSGGKREGLNEQFF. CDR3 coding DNA: TGTGCCAGCAGCTCCGGGGGCAAGCGGGAGGGCCTCAATGAGCAGTTCTTC. The chain employs TRBV7-3 and TRBJ2-1; TRBD2 agrees at 10 bases. Germline V gene lookup returns CDR1 SGHTA and CDR2 FQGTGA. CDR3 length: 17 residues. V shed 4 bases and J 6 bases; nucleotides not matched to a gene: 12.

This clone was seen once. V gene TRBV7-2 combines with J gene TRBJ1-2; 7 bases align to TRBD1. With V trimmed by 2 bases and J by 8 bases, 11 bases remained unmatched. The CDR3 loop spans 15 amino acids. The germline V gene has CDR1 SGHTA and CDR2 FQGNSA. CDR3 sequence reads: CASSLLGQVQGGYTF. CDR3 nucleotide sequence: TGTGCCAGCAGCTTACTTGGACAGGTTCAAGGGGGCTACACCTTC.

This clone was detected once. The chain joins TRBV19 to TRBJ2-5; 9 bases align to TRBD2. CDR3 size: 14 residues. V was clipped by 5 bases and J by 4 bases; unmatched bases: 5. CDR1 and CDR2 (germline): LNHDA, SQIVND (reference sequence). CDR3 region: CASSSAGGVETQYF. In DNA, the CDR3 is TGTGCCAGTAGTTCGGCGGGGGGGGTAGAGACCCAGTACTTC.

This clone was recorded once. V and J are TRBV11-3 and TRBJ2-1, with D tentatively TRBD1 (6 bases). CDR3 length: 16 amino acids. Per the germline V gene, CDR1 is SGHNT and CDR2 is YENEEA. Trimming shortened V by 0 bases and J by 3 bases, and 12 bases separated the two germline ends. In nucleotides, the CDR3 is TGTGCCAGCAGCTTAGAAGGAAGGGGGAACTACAATGAGCAGTTCTTC. It yields the protein CASSLEGRGNYNEQFF.

The V call is TRBV9, the J call TRBJ1-2, with D hard to call. The V gene's germline CDR1 is SGDLS and CDR2 YYNGEE. V was pared by 0 bases and J by 5 bases, with 11 bases between. The CDR3 has 14 residues. CDR3 sequence reads: CASSVVGGFYGYTF. The CDR3 DNA sequence: TGTGCCAGCAGCGTAGTAGGCGGGTTTTATGGCTACACCTTC.

The V call is TRBV18, the J call TRBJ1-6; 7 bases match TRBD1. Germline-derived CDR1 and CDR2 are KGHSH and LQKENI. V shed 3 bases, J shed 5 bases, and the junction held 4 bases outside the gene matches. The CDR3 is made up of 15 amino acids. The CDR3 sequence is CASSPSTGHNSPLHF. CDR3 sequence (DNA): TGTGCCAGCTCACCGTCGACAGGGCATAATTCACCCCTCCACTTT.

This clone was observed a single time. The chain combines TRBV5-8 with TRBJ1-2; D may be TRBD1 (5 bases). Germline CDR1 reads SGHTS; CDR2 reads YDEGEE. The V gene lost 2 bases and the J gene lost 7 bases, with 15 bases spanning the gap. The CDR3 totals 14 residues. Written as DNA, the CDR3 is TGTGCCAGCAGCTTAACCAGGGTCCTGGGTGGCTACACCTTC. Protein sequence: CASSLTRVLGGYTF.